The 6 T cell receptor beta chains in this list originate from one sample, sequenced in a study of T-cell reconstitution after alpha-beta-depleted transplantation in children. The TCRbeta library incorporated unique molecular identifiers. Each CDR3 protein is one row after TCRdb ran MiXCR on the PCR reads. This sample yields about 610,000 distinct CDR3 sequences, of which 10% to 13% are seen a single time; about 4.2% belongs to the top ten. This material consisted of PBMCs from the stem cell graft donor, taken from the stem cell graft. The receptors derive from a human donor who donated a stem cell graft to a child with acute myeloid leukemia.

The rearrangement uses TRBV29-1 and TRBJ2-1; D is perhaps TRBD2 (5 bases). Trimming shortened V by 8 bases and J by 7 bases, and 18 bases separated the two germline ends. The CDR3 covers 13 residues. In germline, CDR1 is SQVTM, CDR2 ANQGSEA. CDR3 region: CSFVRRTRNEQFF. CDR3 sequence (DNA): TGCAGCTTCGTGCGGAGGACGCGGAATGAGCAGTTCTTC.

This clonotype was picked up many times. The chain joins TRBV20-1 to TRBJ2-3, with 8 bases lining up with TRBD2. The germline V gene encodes CDR1 DFQATT and CDR2 SNEGSKA (reference sequence). CDR3 length: 16 amino acids. V was clipped by 3 bases and J by 3 bases; unmatched bases: 11. The CDR3 protein is CSARMAGTRITDTQYF. CDR3 coding DNA: TGCAGTGCTAGGATGGCCGGGACTAGAATTACAGATACGCAGTATTTT.

J is TRBJ1-2 and V is TRBV25-1, with 11 bases identical to TRBD1. This CDR3 has 19 amino acids. The germline V gene has CDR1 MGHDK and CDR2 SYGVNS. After removal of 2 bases from V and 8 bases from J, the junction contained 19 bases not matched to a gene. This chain's CDR3 is CASSEGQQDRGRGYRGYTF. The DNA for the CDR3 is TGTGCCAGCAGTGAAGGGCAGCAGGACAGGGGGCGAGGTTATCGGGGCTACACCTTC.

This clonotype was counted a single time. Because the CDR3 is missing its conserved closing phenylalanine or tryptophan, this is likely a read error. The chain has TRBV2 and TRBJ2-5; 7 bases are a match to TRBD2. With 7 bases clipped from V and 2 bases from J, the junction kept 4 bases outside the gene matches. This CDR3 comprises 13 residues. Germline lookup yields CDR1 SNHLY and CDR2 FYNNEI. The CDR3 nucleotides read TGTGCCAGCAAGCGGGGCGGACAAGAGACCCAGTACTCC. Its protein product is CASKRGGQETQYS.

There are many counts of this clonotype. The gene calls are TRBV5-6 and TRBJ1-1; unclear D gene. CDR1 and CDR2 (germline): SGHDT, YYEEEE. With 1 base removed from V and 8 bases from J, the gap between germline ends came to 6 bases. The CDR3 contains 11 residues. The CDR3 loop reads CASSLFQEAFF. The CDR3 DNA follows: TGTGCCAGCAGCTTGTTCCAAGAAGCTTTCTTT.

This rearrangement joins TRBV12-5 to TRBJ2-5; D uncertain. The CDR3 length is 11 residues. Trimming removed 4 bases from V and 5 bases from J, with 5 bases in between. Germline V CDR1 and CDR2: LGHNT, FRNRAP. CDR3 DNA: TGTGCTAGTGGTTCTCGGGAGACCCAGTACTTC. It codes for CASGSRETQYF.